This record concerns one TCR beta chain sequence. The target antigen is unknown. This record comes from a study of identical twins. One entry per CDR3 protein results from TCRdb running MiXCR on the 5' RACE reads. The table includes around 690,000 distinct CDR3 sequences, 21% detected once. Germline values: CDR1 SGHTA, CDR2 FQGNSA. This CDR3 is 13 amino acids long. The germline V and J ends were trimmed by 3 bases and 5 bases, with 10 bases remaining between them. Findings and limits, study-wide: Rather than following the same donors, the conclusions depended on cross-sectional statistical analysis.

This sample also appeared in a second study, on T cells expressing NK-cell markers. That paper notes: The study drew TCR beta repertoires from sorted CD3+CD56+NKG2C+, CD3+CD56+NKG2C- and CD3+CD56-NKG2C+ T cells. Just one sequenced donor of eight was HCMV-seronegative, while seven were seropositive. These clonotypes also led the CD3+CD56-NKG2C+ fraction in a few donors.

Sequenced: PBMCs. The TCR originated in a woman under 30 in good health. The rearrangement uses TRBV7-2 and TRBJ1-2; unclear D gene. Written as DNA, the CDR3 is TGTGCCAGCAGCTTCACCGCCACATATGGCTACACCTTC. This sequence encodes CASSFTATYGYTF. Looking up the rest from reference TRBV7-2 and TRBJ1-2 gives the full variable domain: GAGVSQSPSNKVTEKGKDVELRCDPISGHTALYWYRQSLGQGLEFLIYFQGNSAPDKSGLPSDRFSAERTGGSVSTLTIQRTQQEDSAVYLCASSFTATYGYTFGSGTRLTVV.